This TCR beta chain derives from a study of blood T cell repertoires in COVID-19. The overall study: The analysed material was cDNA or gDNA that came from T cells, B-cell-depleted T cells, or PBMCs.

Methods used by the authors: Reference gene primer amplification gave nucleated cell count estimates. Assay used: immunoSEQ multiplex PCR; TCRdb lists only in-frame clones, some missing. The V and J calls and the clone size are those of that table, but D and trimming were determined from the DNA. The table lists around 230,000 clones, approximately 88% of them singletons. Germline CDR1 and CDR2: SGHTA and FQGNSA. The CDR3 covers 16 residues. The trim removed 6 bases at V and 0 bases at J, leaving 5 bases unmatched. V and J are TRBV7-2 and TRBJ1-6; 7 bases are a match to TRBD1. This sequence was found in a middle-aged man with acute or convalescent COVID-19. The sample comprised peripheral blood. The CDR3 DNA follows: TGTGCCAGCAGTTCCTCAGGGGGCTCCTATAATTCACCCCTCCACTTT. Amino acid sequence: CASSSSGGSYNSPLHF.